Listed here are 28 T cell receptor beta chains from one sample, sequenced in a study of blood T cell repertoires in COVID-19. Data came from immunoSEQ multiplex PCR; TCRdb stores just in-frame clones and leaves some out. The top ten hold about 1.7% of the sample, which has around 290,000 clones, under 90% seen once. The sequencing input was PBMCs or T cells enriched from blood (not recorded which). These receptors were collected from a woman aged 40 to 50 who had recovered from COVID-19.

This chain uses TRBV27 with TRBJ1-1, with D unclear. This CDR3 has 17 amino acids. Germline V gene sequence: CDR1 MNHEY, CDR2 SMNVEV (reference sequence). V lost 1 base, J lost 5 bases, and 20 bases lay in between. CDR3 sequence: CASSLLPRGNRETEAFF. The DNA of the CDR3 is TGTGCCAGCAGTTTATTGCCCCGTGGCAATAGGGAGACTGAAGCTTTCTTT.

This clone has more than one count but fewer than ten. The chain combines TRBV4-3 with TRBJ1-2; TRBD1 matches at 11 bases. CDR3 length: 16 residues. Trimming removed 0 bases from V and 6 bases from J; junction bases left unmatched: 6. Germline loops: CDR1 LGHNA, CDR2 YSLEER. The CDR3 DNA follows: TGCGCCAGCAGCCAAGATAGGACAGGGGGCCGAGATGGCTACACCTTC. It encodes CASSQDRTGGRDGYTF.

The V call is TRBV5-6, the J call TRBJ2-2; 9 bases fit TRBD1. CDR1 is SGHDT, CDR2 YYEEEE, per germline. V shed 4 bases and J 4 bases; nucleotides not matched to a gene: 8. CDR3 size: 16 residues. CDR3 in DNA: TGTGCCAGCAGCACCTGGACAGGGGCGAGCACCGGGGAGCTGTTTTTT. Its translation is CASSTWTGASTGELFF. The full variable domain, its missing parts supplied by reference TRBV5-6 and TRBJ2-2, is DAGVTQSPTHLIKTRGQQVTLRCSPKSGHDTVSWYQQALGQGPQFIFQYYEEEERQRGNFPDRFSGHQFPNYSSELNVNALLLGDSALYLCASSTWTGASTGELFFGEGSRLTVL.

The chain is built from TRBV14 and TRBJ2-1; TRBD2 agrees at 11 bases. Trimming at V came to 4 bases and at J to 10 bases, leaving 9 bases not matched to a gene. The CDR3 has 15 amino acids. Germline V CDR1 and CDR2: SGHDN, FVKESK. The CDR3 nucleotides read TGTGCCAGCAGCCTAGGGACTAGCGGTCTGGGGGAGCAGTTCTTC. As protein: CASSLGTSGLGEQFF.

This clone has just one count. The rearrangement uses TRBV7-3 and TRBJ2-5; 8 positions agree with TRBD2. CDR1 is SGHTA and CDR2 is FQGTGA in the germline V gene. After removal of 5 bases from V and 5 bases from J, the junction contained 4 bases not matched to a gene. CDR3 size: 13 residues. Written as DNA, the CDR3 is TGTGCCAGCAGCGACGGGAGGGAGGAGACCCAGTACTTC. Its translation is CASSDGREETQYF. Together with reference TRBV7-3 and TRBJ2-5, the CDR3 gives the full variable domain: GAGVSQTPSNKVTEKGKYVELRCDPISGHTALYWYRQSLGQGPEFLIYFQGTGAADDSGLPNDRFFAVRPEGSVSTLKIQRTERGDSAVYLCASSDGREETQYFGPGTRLLVL.

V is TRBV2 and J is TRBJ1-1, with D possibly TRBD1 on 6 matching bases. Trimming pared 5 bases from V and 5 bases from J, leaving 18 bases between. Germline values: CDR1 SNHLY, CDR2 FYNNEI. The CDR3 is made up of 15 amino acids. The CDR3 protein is CASSPLRGRGTEAFF. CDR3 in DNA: TGTGCCAGCAGTCCCCTAAGGGGGAGAGGAACTGAAGCTTTCTTT.

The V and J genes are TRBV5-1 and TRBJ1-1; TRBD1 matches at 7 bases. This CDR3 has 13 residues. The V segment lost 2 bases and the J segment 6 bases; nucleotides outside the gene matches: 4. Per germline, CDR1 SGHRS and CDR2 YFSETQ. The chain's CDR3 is CASSFDREAEAFF. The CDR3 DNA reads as TGCGCCAGCAGCTTTGACAGGGAGGCTGAAGCTTTCTTT.

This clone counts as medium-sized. CDR3 amino acids: CASSDTGGNYGYTF. CDR3 DNA sequence: TGTGCCAGCAGTGATACAGGGGGCAACTATGGCTACACCTTC. The rearrangement links TRBV2 to TRBJ1-2, with 9 bases aligning to TRBD1. Germline V gene lookup returns CDR1 SNHLY and CDR2 FYNNEI. After removal of 3 bases from V and 2 bases from J, the junction contained 1 base not matched to a gene. This CDR3 has 14 amino acids.

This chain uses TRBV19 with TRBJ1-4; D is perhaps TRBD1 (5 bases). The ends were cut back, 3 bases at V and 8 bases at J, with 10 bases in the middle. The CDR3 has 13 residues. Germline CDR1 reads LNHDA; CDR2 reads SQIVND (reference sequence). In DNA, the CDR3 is TGTGCCAGTAGTATGGGGGGGAACGAAAAACTGTTTTTT. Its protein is CASSMGGNEKLFF.

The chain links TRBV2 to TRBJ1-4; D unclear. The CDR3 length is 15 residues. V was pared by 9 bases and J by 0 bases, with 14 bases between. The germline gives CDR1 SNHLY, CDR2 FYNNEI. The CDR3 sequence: CASARGGATNEKLFF. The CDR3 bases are TGTGCCAGTGCCCGGGGTGGGGCAACTAATGAAAAACTGTTTTTT. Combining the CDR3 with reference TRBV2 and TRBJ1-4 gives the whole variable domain EPEVTQTPSHQVTQMGQEVILRCVPISNHLYFYWYRQILGQKVEFLVSFYNNEISEKSEIFDDQFSVERPDGSNFTLKIRSTKLEDSAMYFCASARGGATNEKLFFGSGTQLSVL.

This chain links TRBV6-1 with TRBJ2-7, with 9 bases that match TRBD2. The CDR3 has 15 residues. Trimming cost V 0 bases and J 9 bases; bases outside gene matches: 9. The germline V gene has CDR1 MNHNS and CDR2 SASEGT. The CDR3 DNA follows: TGTGCCAGCAGTGAAGCGAGCGGGGGGCCTTCGGGGCAGTACTTC. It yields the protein CASSEASGGPSGQYF.

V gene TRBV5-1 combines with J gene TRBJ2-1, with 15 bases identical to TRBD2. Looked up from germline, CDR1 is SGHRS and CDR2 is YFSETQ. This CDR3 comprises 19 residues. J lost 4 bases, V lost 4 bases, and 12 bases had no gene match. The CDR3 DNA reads TGCGCCAGCAGCCGCAGGCACCCGGGACTAGCGGGAGGTTACAATGAGCAGTTCTTC. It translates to CASSRRHPGLAGGYNEQFF.

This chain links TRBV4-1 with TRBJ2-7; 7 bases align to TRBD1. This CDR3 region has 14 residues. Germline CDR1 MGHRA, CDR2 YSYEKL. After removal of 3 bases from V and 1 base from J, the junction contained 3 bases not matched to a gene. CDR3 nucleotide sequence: TGCGCCAGCAGCCACAAGGACAGGTCCTACGAGCAGTACTTC. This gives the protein CASSHKDRSYEQYF.

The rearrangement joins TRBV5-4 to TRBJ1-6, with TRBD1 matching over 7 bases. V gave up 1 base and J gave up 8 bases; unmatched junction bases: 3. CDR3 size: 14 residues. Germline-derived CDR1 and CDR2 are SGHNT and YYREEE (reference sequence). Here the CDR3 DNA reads TGTGCCAGCAGCTTGCGCCAGGGGGATTCACCCCTCCACTTT. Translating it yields CASSLRQGDSPLHF.

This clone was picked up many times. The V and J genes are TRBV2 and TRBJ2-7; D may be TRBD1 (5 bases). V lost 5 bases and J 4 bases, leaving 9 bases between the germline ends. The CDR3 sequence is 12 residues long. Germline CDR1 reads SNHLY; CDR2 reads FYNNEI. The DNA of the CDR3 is TGTGCCAGCAGTTCGGACACATACGAGCAGTACTTC. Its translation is CASSSDTYEQYF.

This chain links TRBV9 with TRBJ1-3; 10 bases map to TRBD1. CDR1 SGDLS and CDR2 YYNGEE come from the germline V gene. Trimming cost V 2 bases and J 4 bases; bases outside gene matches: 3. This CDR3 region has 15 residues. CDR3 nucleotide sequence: TGTGCCAGCAGCGTCGGACAGGGGGAAGGAAACACCATATATTTT. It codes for CASSVGQGEGNTIYF. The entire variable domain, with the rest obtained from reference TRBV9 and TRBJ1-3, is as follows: DSGVTQTPKHLITATGQRVTLRCSPRSGDLSVYWYQQSLDQGLQFLIQYYNGEERAKGNILERFSAQQFPDLHSELNLSSLELGDSALYFCASSVGQGEGNTIYFGEGSWLTVV.

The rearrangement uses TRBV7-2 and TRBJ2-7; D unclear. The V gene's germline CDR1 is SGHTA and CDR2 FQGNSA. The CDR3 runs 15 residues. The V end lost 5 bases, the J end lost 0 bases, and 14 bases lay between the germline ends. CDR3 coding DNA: TGTGCCAGCAGCCCTAGGATCAGCTCCTCCTACGAGCAGTACTTC. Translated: CASSPRISSSYEQYF.

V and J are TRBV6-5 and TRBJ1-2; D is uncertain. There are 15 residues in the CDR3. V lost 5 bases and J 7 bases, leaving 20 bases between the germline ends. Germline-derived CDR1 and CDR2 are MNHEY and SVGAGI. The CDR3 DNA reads TGTGCCAGCAGTCGCATGGGCAGATCTACTGGTGGCTACACCTTC. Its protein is CASSRMGRSTGGYTF.

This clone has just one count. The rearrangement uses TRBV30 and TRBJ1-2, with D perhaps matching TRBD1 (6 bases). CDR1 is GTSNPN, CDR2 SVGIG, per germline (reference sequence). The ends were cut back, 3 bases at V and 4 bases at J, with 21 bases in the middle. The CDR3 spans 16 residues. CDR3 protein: CAWRQMDRALIYGYTF. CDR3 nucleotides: TGTGCCTGGAGACAAATGGACAGAGCCCTCATCTATGGCTACACCTTC.

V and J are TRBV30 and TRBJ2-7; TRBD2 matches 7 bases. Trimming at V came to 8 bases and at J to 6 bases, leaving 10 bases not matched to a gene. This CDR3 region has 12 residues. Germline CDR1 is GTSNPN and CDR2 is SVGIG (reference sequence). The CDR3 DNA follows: TGTGCCCAACGTACGGGGGAGGGCGAGCAGTACTTC. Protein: CAQRTGEGEQYF.

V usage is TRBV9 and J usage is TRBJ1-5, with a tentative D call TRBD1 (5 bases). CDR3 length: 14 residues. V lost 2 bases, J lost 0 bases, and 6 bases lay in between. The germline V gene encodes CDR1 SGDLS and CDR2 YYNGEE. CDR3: CASSVGGSNQPQHF. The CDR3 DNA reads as TGTGCCAGCAGCGTCGGGGGTAGCAATCAGCCCCAGCATTTT. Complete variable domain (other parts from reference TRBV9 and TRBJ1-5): DSGVTQTPKHLITATGQRVTLRCSPRSGDLSVYWYQQSLDQGLQFLIQYYNGEERAKGNILERFSAQQFPDLHSELNLSSLELGDSALYFCASSVGGSNQPQHFGDGTRLSIL.

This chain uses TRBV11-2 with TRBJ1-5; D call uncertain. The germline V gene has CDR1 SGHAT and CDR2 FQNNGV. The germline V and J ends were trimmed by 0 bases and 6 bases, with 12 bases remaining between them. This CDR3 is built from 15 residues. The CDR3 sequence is CASSLDHQEGQPQHF. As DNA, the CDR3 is TGTGCCAGCAGCTTAGATCATCAGGAGGGTCAGCCCCAGCATTTT.

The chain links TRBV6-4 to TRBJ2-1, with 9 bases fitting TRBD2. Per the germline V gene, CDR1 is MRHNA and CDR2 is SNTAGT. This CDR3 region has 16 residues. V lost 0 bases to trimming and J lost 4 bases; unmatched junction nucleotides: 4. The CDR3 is CASSDSWTSAYNEQFF. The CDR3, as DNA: TGTGCCAGCAGTGACTCCTGGACTAGCGCTTACAATGAGCAGTTCTTC.

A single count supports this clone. CDR3 region: CASSVLPEAFF. CDR3 DNA: TGTGCCAGCAGCGTTCTCCCTGAAGCTTTCTTT. This chain joins TRBV9 and TRBJ1-1; D unclear. Germline V gene sequence: CDR1 SGDLS, CDR2 YYNGEE. V gave up 2 bases and J gave up 6 bases, with 5 bases separating them. The CDR3 extends over 11 amino acids.

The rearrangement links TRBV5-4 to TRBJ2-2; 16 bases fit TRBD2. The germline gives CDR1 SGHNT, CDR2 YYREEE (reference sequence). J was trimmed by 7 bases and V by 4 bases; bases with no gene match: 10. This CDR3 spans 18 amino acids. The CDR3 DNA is TGTGCCAGCAGCATGGGACTAGCGGGAGGGAATGTCGGCGGGGAGCTGTTTTTT. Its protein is CASSMGLAGGNVGGELFF.

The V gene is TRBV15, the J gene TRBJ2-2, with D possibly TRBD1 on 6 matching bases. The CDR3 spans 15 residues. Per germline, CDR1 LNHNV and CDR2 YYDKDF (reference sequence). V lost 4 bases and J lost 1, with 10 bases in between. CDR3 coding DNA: TGTGCCACCAGCAAACAGGGTTTGAACACCGGGGAGCTGTTTTTT. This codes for CATSKQGLNTGELFF.

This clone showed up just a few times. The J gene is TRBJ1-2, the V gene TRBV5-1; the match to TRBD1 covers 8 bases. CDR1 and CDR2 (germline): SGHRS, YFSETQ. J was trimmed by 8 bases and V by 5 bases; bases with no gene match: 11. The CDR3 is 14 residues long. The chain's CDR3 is CASSLQGAEGGYTF. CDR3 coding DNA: TGCGCCAGCAGTCTGCAGGGGGCTGAAGGGGGCTACACCTTC.

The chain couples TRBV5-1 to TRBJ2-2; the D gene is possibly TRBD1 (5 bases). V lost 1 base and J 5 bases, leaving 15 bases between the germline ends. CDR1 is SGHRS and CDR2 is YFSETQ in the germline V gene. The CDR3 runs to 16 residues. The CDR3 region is CASSLFGREGTGELFF. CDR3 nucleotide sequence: TGCGCCAGCAGCTTGTTCGGCAGGGAAGGTACCGGGGAGCTGTTTTTT.